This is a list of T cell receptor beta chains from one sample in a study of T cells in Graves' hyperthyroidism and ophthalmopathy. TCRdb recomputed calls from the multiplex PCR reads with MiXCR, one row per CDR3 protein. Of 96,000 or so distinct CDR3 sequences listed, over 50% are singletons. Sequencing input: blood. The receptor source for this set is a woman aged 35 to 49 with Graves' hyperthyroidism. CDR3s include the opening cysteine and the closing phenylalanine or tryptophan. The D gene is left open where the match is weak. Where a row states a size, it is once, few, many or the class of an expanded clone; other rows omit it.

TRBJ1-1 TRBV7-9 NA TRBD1 CASSLEPSGTGLTEAFF TGTGCCAGCAGCTTGGAGCCTTCCGGGACAGGGCTCACTGAAGCTTTCTTT
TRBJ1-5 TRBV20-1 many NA CSASGSGKNQPQHF TGCAGTGCTAGTGGATCAGGGAAGAATCAGCCCCAGCATTTT
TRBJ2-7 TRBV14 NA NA CASSQARQDRYEQYF TGTGCCAGCAGCCAAGCTCGACAGGACCGTTACGAGCAGTACTTC
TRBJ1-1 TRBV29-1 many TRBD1 CSAEGDRATEAFF TGCAGCGCCGAAGGGGACAGGGCAACTGAAGCTTTCTTT
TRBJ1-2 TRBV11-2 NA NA CASSFIGQYGYTF TGTGCCAGCAGCTTCATCGGACAGTATGGCTACACCTTC
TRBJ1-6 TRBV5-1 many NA CASSLGTAETSPLHF TGCGCCAGCAGCTTGGGGACAGCCGAGACATCACCCCTCCACTTT
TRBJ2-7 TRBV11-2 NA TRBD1 CASSPGTGGGSYEQYF TGTGCCAGCAGTCCCGGGACAGGGGGCGGAAGCTACGAGCAGTACTTC
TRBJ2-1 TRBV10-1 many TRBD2 CASSERGRSYNEQFF TGCGCCAGCAGTGAGCGCGGGAGGTCCTACAATGAGCAGTTCTTC
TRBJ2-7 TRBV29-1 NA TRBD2 CSVEGMAFGRASEQYF TGCAGCGTTGAGGGTATGGCGTTCGGGAGGGCCAGCGAGCAGTACTTC
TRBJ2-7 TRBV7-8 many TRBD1 CASSPETGGGYEQYF TGTGCCAGCAGCCCTGAGACAGGGGGCGGGTACGAGCAGTACTTC
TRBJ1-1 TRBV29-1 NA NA CSLQGGTEAFF TGCAGCTTACAGGGAGGGACTGAAGCTTTCTTT
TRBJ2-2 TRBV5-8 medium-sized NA CASSYAIDGGELFF TGTGCCAGCAGCTACGCGATCGATGGGGGGGAGCTGTTTTTT
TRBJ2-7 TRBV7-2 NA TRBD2 CASSIRGSYEQYF TGTGCCAGTAGTATCCGCGGGAGCTACGAGCAGTACTTC
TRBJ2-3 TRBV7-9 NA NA CASISGGASTDTQYF TGTGCCAGCATCAGCGGCGGGGCTAGCACAGATACGCAGTATTTT
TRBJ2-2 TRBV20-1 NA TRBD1 CSARGQGSYGELFF TGCAGTGCTAGAGGACAGGGGAGCTACGGGGAGCTGTTTTTT
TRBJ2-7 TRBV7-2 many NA CASSSPLHSYEQYF TGTGCCAGCAGCTCTCCGCTACATAGCTACGAGCAGTACTTC
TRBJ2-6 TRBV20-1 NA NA CSARDRGTNVLTF TGCAGTGCTAGAGATCGTGGGACCAACGTCCTGACTTTC
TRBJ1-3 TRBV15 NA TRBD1 CASSSAGTGGNTIYF TGTGCCAGCAGCTCAGCCGGGACAGGGGGAAACACCATATATTTT
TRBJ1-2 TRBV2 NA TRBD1 CARAGQGHGYTF TGTGCTAGAGCGGGACAGGGACACGGCTACACCTTC
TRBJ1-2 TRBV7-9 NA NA CASSLGGGIGGYTF TGTGCCAGCAGCTTAGGAGGGGGGATTGGTGGCTACACCTTC
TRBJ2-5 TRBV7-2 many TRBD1 CASSPRDRVRETQYF TGTGCCAGCAGCCCCCGGGACAGGGTGCGAGAGACCCAGTACTTC
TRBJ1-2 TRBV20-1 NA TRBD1 CSASGQGDYGYTF TGCAGTGCTAGTGGACAGGGGGACTATGGCTACACCTTC
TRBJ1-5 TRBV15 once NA CATSSSSPGEPQHF TGTGCCACCAGCAGCTCGTCACCAGGGGAGCCCCAGCATTTT
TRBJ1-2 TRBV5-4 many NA CASSLGAGANYGYTF TGTGCCAGCAGCTTGGGTGCAGGGGCTAACTATGGCTACACCTTC
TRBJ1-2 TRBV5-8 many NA CASSLERDYTF TGTGCCAGCAGCTTAGAACGGGACTACACCTTC
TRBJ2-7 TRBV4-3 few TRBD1 CASSRDRGTYEQYF TGCGCCAGCAGCCGGGACAGGGGAACCTACGAGCAGTACTTC
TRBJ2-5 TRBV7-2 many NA CASSRNQETQYF TGTGCCAGCTCACGGAACCAAGAGACCCAGTACTTC
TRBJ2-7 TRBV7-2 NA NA CASRSFAGRSSYERYF TGTGCCAGCAGATCTTTTGCGGGGCGCAGCTCCTACGAGCGGTACTTC
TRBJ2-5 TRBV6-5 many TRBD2 CASSYSPASGRAETQYF TGTGCCAGCAGTTACTCCCCTGCTAGCGGGAGGGCAGAGACCCAGTACTTC
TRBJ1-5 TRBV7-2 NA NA CASSLAGETQHF TGTGCCAGCAGCTTAGCGGGCGAGACCCAGCATTTT
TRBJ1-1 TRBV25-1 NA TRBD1 CASSVTGGANTEAFF TGTGCCAGCAGTGTGACAGGGGGGGCTAACACTGAAGCTTTCTTT
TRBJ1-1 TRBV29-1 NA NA CSSLGTNTEAFF TGCAGCAGTTTAGGGACGAACACTGAAGCTTTCTTT
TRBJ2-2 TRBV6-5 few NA CASSRWISTGTGELFF TGTGCCAGCAGTCGCTGGATTTCCACGGGGACCGGGGAGCTGTTTTTT
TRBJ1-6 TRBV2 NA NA CASTGRGSPLHF TGTGCCAGCACCGGGAGGGGTTCACCCCTCCACTTT
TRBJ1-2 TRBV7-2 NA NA CASSLGGIANYGYTF TGTGCCAGCAGTTTAGGAGGGATAGCTAACTATGGCTACACCTTC
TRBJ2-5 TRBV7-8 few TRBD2 CASSPYRGGRLETQYF TGTGCCAGCAGCCCCTATAGAGGCGGGAGGTTGGAGACCCAGTACTTC
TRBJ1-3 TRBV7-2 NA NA CASSQDGSYYGYTIYF TGTGCCAGCAGCCAAGATGGCAGCTACTATGGCTACACCATATATTTT
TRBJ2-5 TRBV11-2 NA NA CASSRAGTGATQYF TGTGCCAGCAGCCGGGCGGGGACGGGGGCGACCCAGTACTTC
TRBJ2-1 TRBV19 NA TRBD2 CASSISSGDYNEQFF TGTGCCAGTAGTATTTCTAGCGGGGACTACAATGAGCAGTTCTTC
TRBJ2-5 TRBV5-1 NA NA CASSSGVTSRETQYF TGCGCCAGCAGCTCGGGGGTCACCTCTCGAGAGACCCAGTACTTC
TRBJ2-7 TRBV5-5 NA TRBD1 CASSQGTGGSYEQYF TGCGCCAGCAGCCAAGGCACAGGGGGTTCCTACGAGCAGTACTTC
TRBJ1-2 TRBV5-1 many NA CASSLGQDLYGYTF TGCGCCAGCAGCTTGGGGCAGGATCTCTATGGCTACACCTTC
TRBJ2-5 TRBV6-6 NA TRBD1 CASRSDREETQYF TGTGCCAGCAGATCCGACAGGGAAGAGACCCAGTACTTC
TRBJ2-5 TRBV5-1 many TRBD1 CASSLDSRGETQYF TGCGCCAGCAGCTTGGACTCCAGGGGGGAGACCCAGTACTTC
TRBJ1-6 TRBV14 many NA CASSQVSGSPLHF TGTGCCAGCAGCCAAGTGTCGGGTTCACCCCTCCACTTT